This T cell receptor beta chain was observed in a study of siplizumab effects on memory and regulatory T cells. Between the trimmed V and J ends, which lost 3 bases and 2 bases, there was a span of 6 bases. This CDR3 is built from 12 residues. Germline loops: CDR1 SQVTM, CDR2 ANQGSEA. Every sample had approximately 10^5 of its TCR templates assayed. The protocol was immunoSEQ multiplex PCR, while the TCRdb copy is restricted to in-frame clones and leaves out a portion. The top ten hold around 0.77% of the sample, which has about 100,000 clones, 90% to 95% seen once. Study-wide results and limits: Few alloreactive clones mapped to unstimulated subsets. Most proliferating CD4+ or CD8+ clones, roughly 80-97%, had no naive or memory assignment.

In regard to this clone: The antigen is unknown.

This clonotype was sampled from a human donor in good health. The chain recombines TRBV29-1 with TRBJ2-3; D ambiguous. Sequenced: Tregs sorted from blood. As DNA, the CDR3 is TGCAGCGTTGATTCGTTCACAGATACGCAGTATTTT. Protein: CSVDSFTDTQYF.